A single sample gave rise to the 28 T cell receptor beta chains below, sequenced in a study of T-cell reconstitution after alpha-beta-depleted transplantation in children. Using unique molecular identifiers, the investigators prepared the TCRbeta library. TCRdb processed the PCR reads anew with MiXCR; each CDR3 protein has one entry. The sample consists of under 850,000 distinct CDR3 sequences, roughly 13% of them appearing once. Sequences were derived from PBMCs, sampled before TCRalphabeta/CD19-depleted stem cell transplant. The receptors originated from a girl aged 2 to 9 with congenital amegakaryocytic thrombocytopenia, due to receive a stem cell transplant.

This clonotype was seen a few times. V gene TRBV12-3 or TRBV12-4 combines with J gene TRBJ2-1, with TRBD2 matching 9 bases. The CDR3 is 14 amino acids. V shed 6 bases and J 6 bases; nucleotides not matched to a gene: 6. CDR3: CASSTGTSFNEQFF. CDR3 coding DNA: TGTGCCAGCAGCACCGGGACTAGCTTCAATGAGCAGTTCTTC.

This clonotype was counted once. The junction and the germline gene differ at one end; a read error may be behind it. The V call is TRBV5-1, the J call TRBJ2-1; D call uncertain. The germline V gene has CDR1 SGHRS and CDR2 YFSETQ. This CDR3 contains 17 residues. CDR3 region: CASSLEVRSSSYNEQSF. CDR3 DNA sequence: TGCGCCAGCAGCTTGGAGGTAAGGAGCAGCTCCTACAATGAGCAGTCCTTC.

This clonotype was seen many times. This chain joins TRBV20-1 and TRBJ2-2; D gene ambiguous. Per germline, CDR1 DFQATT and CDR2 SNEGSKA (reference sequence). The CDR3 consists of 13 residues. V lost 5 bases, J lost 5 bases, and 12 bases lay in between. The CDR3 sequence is CSASHPRTGELFF. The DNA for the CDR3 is TGCAGTGCTTCCCACCCCCGAACCGGGGAGCTGTTTTTT.

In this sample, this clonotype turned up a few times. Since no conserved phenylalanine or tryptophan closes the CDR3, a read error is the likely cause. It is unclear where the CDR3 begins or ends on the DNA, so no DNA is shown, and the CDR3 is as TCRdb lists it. The chain's CDR3 is CAWSVTSGGPGYL. The chain has TRBV30 and TRBJ2-7; the table calls TRBD2, which could not be checked here. Germline V gene sequence: CDR1 GTSNPN, CDR2 SVGIG (reference sequence). The CDR3 has 13 residues if both end residues are counted.

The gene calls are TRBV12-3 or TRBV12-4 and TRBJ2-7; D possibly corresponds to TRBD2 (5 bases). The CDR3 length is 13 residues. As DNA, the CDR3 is TGTGCTTCCGCGGGTACGTTGTCCTACGAGCAGTACTTC. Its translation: CASAGTLSYEQYF.

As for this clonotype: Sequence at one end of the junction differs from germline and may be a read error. CDR3 coding DNA: TGCGCCAGCAGCTTTGGGGCCGCGAACACCGGGAAGCTGTTTTTT. Its protein is CASSFGAANTGKLFF. V usage is TRBV5-1 and J usage is TRBJ2-2, with D perhaps being TRBD1 or TRBD2 (5 bases each). This CDR3 comprises 15 residues. CDR1 SGHRS and CDR2 YFSETQ come from the germline V gene.

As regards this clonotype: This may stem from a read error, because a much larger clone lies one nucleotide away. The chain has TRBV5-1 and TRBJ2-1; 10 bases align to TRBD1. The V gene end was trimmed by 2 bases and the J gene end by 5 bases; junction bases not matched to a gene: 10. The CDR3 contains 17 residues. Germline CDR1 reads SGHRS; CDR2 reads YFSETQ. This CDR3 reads CASSLRTAGQGNNEQFF. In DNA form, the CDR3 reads TGCGCCAGCAGCTTACGCACCGCGGGACAGGGGAACAATGAGCAGTTCTTC.

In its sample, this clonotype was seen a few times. As DNA, the CDR3 is TGCGCCAGCAGCTTGGACGTCGGGGGTTGGGGAGCTTTCTTT. Its protein is CASSLDVGGWGAFF. The rearrangement links TRBV5-1 to TRBJ1-1; maybe TRBD1 (5 bases). Germline V gene sequence: CDR1 SGHRS, CDR2 YFSETQ. There are 14 residues in the CDR3. V dropped 0 bases and J dropped 10 bases, with 16 bases sitting between them. The full variable domain, in which reference TRBV5-1 and TRBJ1-1 provide the parts outside the CDR3, is KAGVTQTPRYLIKTRGQQVTLSCSPISGHRSVSWYQQTPGQGLQFLFEYFSETQRNKGNFPGRFSGRQFSNSRSEMNVSTLELGDSALYLCASSLDVGGWGAFFGQGTRLTVV.

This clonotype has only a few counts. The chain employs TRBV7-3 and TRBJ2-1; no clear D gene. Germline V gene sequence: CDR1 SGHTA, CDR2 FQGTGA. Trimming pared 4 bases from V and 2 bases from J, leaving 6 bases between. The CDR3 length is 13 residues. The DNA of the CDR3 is TGTGCCAGCAGCTCAACTGCCTACAATGAGCAGTTCTTC. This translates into CASSSTAYNEQFF.

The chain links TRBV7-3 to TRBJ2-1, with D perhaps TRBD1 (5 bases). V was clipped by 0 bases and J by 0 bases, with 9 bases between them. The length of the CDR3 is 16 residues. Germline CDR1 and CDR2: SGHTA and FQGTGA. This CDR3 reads CASSLTPDSSYNEQFF. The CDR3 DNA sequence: TGTGCCAGCAGCTTAACGCCCGACAGCTCCTACAATGAGCAGTTCTTC.

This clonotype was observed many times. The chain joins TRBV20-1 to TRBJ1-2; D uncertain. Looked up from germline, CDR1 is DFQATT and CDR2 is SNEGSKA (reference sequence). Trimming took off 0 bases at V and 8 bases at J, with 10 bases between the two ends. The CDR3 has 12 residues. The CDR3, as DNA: TGCAGTGCTAGAGATAAGGAAGAGGGCTACACCTTC. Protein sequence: CSARDKEEGYTF.

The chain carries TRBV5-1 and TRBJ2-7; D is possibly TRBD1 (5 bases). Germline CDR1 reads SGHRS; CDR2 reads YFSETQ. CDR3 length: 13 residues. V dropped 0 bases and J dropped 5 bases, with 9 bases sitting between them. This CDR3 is CASSLVSGNEQYF. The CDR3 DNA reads TGCGCCAGCAGCTTGGTGTCAGGGAACGAGCAGTACTTC. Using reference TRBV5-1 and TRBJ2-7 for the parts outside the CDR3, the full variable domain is KAGVTQTPRYLIKTRGQQVTLSCSPISGHRSVSWYQQTPGQGLQFLFEYFSETQRNKGNFPGRFSGRQFSNSRSEMNVSTLELGDSALYLCASSLVSGNEQYFGPGTRLTVT.

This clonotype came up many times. The CDR3 coding sequence is TGCAGTGCTAGACCGGGACTAGCGGGAGTGGATACGCAGTATTTT. Translated: CSARPGLAGVDTQYF. The J gene is TRBJ2-3, the V gene TRBV20-1; TRBD2 matches at 14 bases. The V gene end was trimmed by 2 bases and the J gene end by 6 bases; junction bases not matched to a gene: 4. Germline V gene data show CDR1 as DFQATT and CDR2 as SNEGSKA (reference sequence). The CDR3 runs 15 residues.

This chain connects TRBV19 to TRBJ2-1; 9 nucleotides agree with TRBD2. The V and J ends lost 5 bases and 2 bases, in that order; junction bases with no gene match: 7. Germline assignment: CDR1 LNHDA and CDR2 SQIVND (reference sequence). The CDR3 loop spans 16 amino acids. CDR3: CASSPIAGVTYNEQFF. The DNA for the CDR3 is TGTGCCAGTAGTCCCATAGCGGGAGTAACCTACAATGAGCAGTTCTTC.

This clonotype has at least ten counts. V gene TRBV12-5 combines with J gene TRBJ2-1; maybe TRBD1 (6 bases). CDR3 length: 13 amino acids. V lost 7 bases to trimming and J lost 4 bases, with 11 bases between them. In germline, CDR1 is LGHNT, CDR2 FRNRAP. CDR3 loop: CASEEDRYNEQFF. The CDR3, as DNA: TGTGCTAGTGAAGAGGACAGATACAATGAGCAGTTCTTC.

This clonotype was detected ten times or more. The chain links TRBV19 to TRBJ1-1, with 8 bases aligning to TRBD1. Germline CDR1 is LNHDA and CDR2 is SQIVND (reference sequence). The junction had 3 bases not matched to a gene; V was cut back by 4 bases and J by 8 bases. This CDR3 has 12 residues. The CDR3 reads CASSRDRTEAFF. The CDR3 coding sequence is TGTGCCAGTAGTAGGGACAGGACCGAAGCTTTCTTT.

CDR3 protein: CASCRLLTSGGRDTQYF. CDR3 in DNA: TGTGCCAGCTGCCGACTTTTGACTAGCGGAGGGAGGGATACGCAGTATTTT. The chain carries TRBV3-1 and TRBJ2-3; 9 bases are a match to TRBD2. The CDR3 contains 17 residues. CDR1 and CDR2 from the germline V gene are LGHDT and YNNKEL (reference sequence). After removal of 8 bases from V and 6 bases from J, the junction contained 18 bases not matched to a gene.

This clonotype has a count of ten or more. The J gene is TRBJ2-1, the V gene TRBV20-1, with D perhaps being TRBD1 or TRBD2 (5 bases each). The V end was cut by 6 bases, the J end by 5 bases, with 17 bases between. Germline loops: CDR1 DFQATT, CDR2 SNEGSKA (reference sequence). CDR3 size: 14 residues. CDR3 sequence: CSATGAGGNNEQFF. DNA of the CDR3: TGCAGTGCCACAGGCGCGGGCGGCAACAATGAGCAGTTCTTC.

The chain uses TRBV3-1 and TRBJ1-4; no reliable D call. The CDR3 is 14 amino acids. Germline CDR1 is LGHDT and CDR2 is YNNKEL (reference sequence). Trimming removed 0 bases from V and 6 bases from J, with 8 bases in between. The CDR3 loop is CASSQEAYDEKLFF. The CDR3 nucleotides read TGTGCCAGCAGCCAAGAGGCATACGATGAAAAACTGTTTTTT.

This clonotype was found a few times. The CDR3 DNA is TGTGCCAGCAGCAAGTTAGCGGGAGGGGACACCGGGGAGCTGTTTTTT. Amino acids: CASSKLAGGDTGELFF. The chain links TRBV6-4 to TRBJ2-2, with 11 bases identical to TRBD2. The J segment lost 3 bases and the V segment lost 6 bases, leaving 6 bases of the junction unmatched. The CDR3 length is 16 residues. Germline V gives CDR1 MRHNA, CDR2 SNTAGT.

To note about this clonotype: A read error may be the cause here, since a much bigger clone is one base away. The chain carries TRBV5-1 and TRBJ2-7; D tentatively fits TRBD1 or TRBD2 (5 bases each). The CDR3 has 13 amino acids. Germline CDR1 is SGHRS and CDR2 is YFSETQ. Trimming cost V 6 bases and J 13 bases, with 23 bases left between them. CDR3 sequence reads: CASNLFPRDGVYF. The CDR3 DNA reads TGCGCCAGCAACTTATTCCCCCGGGACGGAGTATACTTC.

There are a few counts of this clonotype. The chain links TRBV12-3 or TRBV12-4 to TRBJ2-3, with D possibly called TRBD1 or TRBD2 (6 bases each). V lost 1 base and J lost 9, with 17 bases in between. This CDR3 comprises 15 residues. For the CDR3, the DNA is TGTGCCAGCAGTTTAGTTGGGGGGCAGGGTCGGACGCAGTATTTT. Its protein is CASSLVGGQGRTQYF.

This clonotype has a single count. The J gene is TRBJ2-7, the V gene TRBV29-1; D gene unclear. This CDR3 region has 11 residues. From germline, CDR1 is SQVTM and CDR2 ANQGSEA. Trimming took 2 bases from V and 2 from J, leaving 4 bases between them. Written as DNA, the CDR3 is TGCAGCGTTGAAAACACCTACGAGCAGTACTTC. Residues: CSVENTYEQYF.

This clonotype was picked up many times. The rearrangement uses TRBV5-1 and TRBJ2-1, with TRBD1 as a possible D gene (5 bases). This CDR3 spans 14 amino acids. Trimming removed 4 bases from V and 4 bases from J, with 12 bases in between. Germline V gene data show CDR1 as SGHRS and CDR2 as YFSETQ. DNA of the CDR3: TGCGCCAGCAGCCTACCGACAGTTTACAATGAGCAGTTCTTC. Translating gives CASSLPTVYNEQFF.

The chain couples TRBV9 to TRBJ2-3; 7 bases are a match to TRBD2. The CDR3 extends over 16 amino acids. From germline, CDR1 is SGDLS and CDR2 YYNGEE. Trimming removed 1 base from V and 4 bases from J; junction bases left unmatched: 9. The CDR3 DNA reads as TGTGCCAGCAGCGTAAGGGCGGGAGCTACCCCAGATACGCAGTATTTT. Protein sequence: CASSVRAGATPDTQYF.

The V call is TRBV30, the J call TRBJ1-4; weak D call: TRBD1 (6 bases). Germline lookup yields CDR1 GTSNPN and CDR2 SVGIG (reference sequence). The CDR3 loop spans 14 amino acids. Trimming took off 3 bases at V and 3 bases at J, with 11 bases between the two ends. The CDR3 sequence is CAWSTGQANEKLFF. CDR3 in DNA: TGTGCCTGGAGCACAGGGCAAGCTAATGAAAAACTGTTTTTT.

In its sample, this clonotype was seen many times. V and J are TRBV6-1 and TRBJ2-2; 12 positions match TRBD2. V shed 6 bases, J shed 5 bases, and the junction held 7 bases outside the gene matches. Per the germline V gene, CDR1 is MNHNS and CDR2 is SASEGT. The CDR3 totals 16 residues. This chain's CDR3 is CASSRLAGEFTGELFF. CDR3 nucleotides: TGTGCCAGCAGCCGACTAGCGGGAGAGTTTACCGGGGAGCTGTTTTTT.

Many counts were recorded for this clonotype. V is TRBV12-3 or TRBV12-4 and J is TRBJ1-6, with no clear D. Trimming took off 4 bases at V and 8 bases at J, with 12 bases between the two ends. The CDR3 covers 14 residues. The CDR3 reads CASSYGVWDSPLHF. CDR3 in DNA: TGTGCCAGCAGTTATGGGGTTTGGGATTCACCCCTCCACTTT.